One sample yielded the 11 T cell receptor beta chains listed below, sequenced in a study of cytomegalovirus exposure and HLA in healthy donors. Primers: 60 Vbeta forward and 13 Jbeta reverse. Measured with immunoSEQ multiplex PCR; TCRdb has only the in-frame clones, and not every one. The sample has some 210,000 clones, around 87% seen once. Specimen: PBMCs. These receptors were taken from a young man in good health and CMV-seronegative.

J is TRBJ1-6 and V is TRBV27, with TRBD1 as a possible D gene (5 bases). The germline CDR1 and CDR2 sequences are MNHEY and SMNVEV (reference sequence). This CDR3 contains 14 residues. Between the trimmed V and J ends, which lost 4 bases and 6 bases, there was a span of 10 bases. CDR3 DNA sequence: TGTGCCAGCAGTTCCAGGGTGGGTAATTCACCCCTCCACTTT. It is translated as CASSSRVGNSPLHF.

The genes are TRBV6-5 and TRBJ2-7, with 12 bases matching TRBD2. The germline V gene encodes CDR1 MNHEY and CDR2 SVGAGI. This CDR3 spans 15 amino acids. With V trimmed by 6 bases and J by 3 bases, 6 bases remained unmatched. The CDR3 spells CASSPTGLAGYEQYF. DNA of the CDR3: TGTGCCAGCAGCCCGACGGGACTAGCGGGCTACGAGCAGTACTTC.

The rearrangement links TRBV12-5 to TRBJ2-5; D gene unclear. The V and J ends lost 4 bases and 9 bases respectively, with 24 bases between them. Germline V gene data show CDR1 as LGHNT and CDR2 as FRNRAP. CDR3 length equals 16 residues. In nucleotides, the CDR3 is TGTGCTAGTGGTTCCCCCGAAACAACGTTAAAACGGGCCCAGTACTTC. This encodes CASGSPETTLKRAQYF. Complete variable domain (other parts from reference TRBV12-5 and TRBJ2-5): DARVTQTPRHKVTEMGQEVTMRCQPILGHNTVFWYRQTMMQGLELLAYFRNRAPLDDSGMPKDRFSAEMPDATLATLKIQPSEPRDSAVYFCASGSPETTLKRAQYFGPGTRLLVL.

The genes are TRBV9 and TRBJ2-7, with D possibly TRBD1 on 5 matching bases. CDR1 and CDR2 (germline): SGDLS, YYNGEE. CDR3 size: 13 residues. V was trimmed by 4 bases and J by 7 bases, leaving 15 bases between them. CDR3 loop: CASSPRVGVEQYF. The DNA for the CDR3 is TGTGCCAGCAGCCCCAGGGTTGGTGTGGAGCAGTACTTC.

V gene TRBV6-5 combines with J gene TRBJ2-3; perhaps TRBD1 as D (5 bases). Between the trimmed V and J ends, which lost 5 bases and 3 bases, there was a span of 12 bases. CDR1 is MNHEY, CDR2 SVGAGI, per germline. The CDR3 is made up of 14 amino acids. This CDR3 is CASSKRGRTDTQYF. DNA of the CDR3: TGTGCCAGCAGTAAAAGGGGCCGGACAGATACGCAGTATTTT.

This chain connects TRBV7-9 to TRBJ1-3; 11 nucleotides agree with TRBD1. Trimming removed 5 bases from V and 5 bases from J; junction bases left unmatched: 5. The CDR3 totals 15 residues. In germline, CDR1 is SEHNR, CDR2 FQNEAQ (reference sequence). The CDR3 region has the DNA TGTGCCAGCAGCCTGTGGGACAGGGGGAGAAACACCATATATTTT. It encodes CASSLWDRGRNTIYF.

The CDR3 spells CASSASSGRGNYEQYF. The CDR3 DNA is TGTGCCAGCAGTGCCTCCAGCGGGAGGGGGAACTACGAGCAGTACTTC. The V call is TRBV25-1, the J call TRBJ2-7; 10 bases align to TRBD2. The V gene's germline CDR1 is MGHDK and CDR2 SYGVNS. The CDR3 extends over 16 amino acids. Losses at the gene ends were 4 bases for V and 3 bases for J; bases not matched to a gene: 9.

The rearrangement uses TRBV27 and TRBJ2-5; D gene ambiguous. TRBJ2-7 explains the end of the DNA better; the J call may be wrong. The CDR3 has 14 residues. From germline, CDR1 is MNHEY and CDR2 SMNVEV (reference sequence). CDR3 sequence reads: CASSPREDIYEQYF. In DNA form, the CDR3 reads TGTGCCAGCAGTCCCAGAGAGGATATCTACGAGCAGTACTTC.

This clone appeared once. The chain links TRBV6-5 to TRBJ1-5; TRBD1 matches 9 bases. V dropped 5 bases and J dropped 6; count of bases not matched to a gene: 5. CDR1 is MNHEY and CDR2 is SVGAGI in the germline V gene. This CDR3 contains 14 residues. CDR3 sequence reads: CASSRDRAGQPQHF. CDR3 sequence (DNA): TGTGCCAGCAGTCGGGACAGGGCCGGTCAGCCCCAGCATTTT.

V gene TRBV5-5 combines with J gene TRBJ2-3; 10 nucleotides line up with TRBD2. Looked up from germline, CDR1 is SGHKS and CDR2 is YYEKEE (reference sequence). This CDR3 spans 17 amino acids. V lost 0 bases to trimming and J lost 1 base; unmatched junction nucleotides: 5. The CDR3 loop reads CASSLAPSGGGTDTQYF. In DNA form, the CDR3 reads TGTGCCAGCAGCTTGGCCCCTAGCGGGGGAGGCACAGATACGCAGTATTTT.

The chain links TRBV27 to TRBJ1-5, with 7 bases identical to TRBD1. The CDR3 spans 15 residues. V shed 6 bases and J 1 base; nucleotides not matched to a gene: 6. Looked up from germline, CDR1 is MNHEY and CDR2 is SMNVEV (reference sequence). The chain's CDR3 is CASRRTGASNQPQHF. The CDR3 DNA follows: TGTGCCAGCAGACGAACAGGGGCCAGCAATCAGCCCCAGCATTTT.